A single sample gave rise to the 32 T cell receptor beta chains below, sequenced in a study of human T cells and chemical hapten exposure. The time point here: patch test 1, 2 weeks after DPC sensitization. Treatment indicated: therapeutic diphenylcyclopropenone sensitization with weekly scalp DPC. Each CDR3 protein gets one entry after TCRdb re-called the RACE reads with MiXCR. The data hold fewer than 400,000 distinct CDR3 sequences, with around 7% observed a single time. Here the sequenced sample was whole blood, taken in connection with sensitization to the hapten diphenylcyclopropenone (DPC). Receptor source: a woman aged 18-29 years with alopecia areata. Some clones in this sample may be carry-over from other donors' samples.

This clonotype was seen only a few times. The rearrangement joins TRBV7-9 to TRBJ1-1; maybe TRBD1 (6 bases). The CDR3 sequence is 15 residues long. Trimming stripped 1 base from V and 2 bases from J, with 11 bases between. Germline lookup yields CDR1 SEHNR and CDR2 FQNEAQ (reference sequence). The CDR3 loop reads CASSLESGVNTEAFF. The CDR3 nucleotides are TGTGCCAGCAGCTTAGAGTCAGGGGTCAACACTGAAGCTTTCTTT.

This clonotype was recorded at least ten times. The J gene is TRBJ2-7, the V gene TRBV4-1; D remains ambiguous. Germline lookup yields CDR1 MGHRA and CDR2 YSYEKL. V lost 4 bases, J lost 4 bases, and 11 bases lay in between. The CDR3 totals 13 residues. The CDR3 DNA reads TGCGCCAGCAGCCGCCTTTCCGGGTACGAGCAGTACTTC. Its protein is CASSRLSGYEQYF.

At least ten counts were recorded for this clonotype. The rearrangement links TRBV10-3 to TRBJ2-3; unclear D gene. V lost 10 bases and J 2 bases, leaving 13 bases between the germline ends. Germline CDR1 is ENHRY and CDR2 is SYGVKD. The CDR3 runs to 13 residues. CDR3 loop: CANSMRSTDTQYF. In DNA form, the CDR3 reads TGTGCCAACTCGATGCGGTCCACAGATACGCAGTATTTT.

The chain carries TRBV7-2 and TRBJ1-6; no reliable D call. Between the trimmed V and J ends, which lost 3 bases and 4 bases, there was a span of 10 bases. Germline-derived CDR1 and CDR2 are SGHTA and FQGNSA. The CDR3 has 15 residues. Written as DNA, the CDR3 is TGTGCCAGCAGCTTCCAGCAATCGTATAATTCACCCCTCCACTTT. Protein: CASSFQQSYNSPLHF.

This chain joins TRBV12-3 or TRBV12-4 and TRBJ2-3, with 9 bases matching TRBD1. Unmatched junction bases numbered 7, after V lost 4 bases and J lost 5 bases. The CDR3 sequence is 15 residues long. CDR3 amino acids: CASSSRDREQDTQYF. The CDR3 DNA reads TGTGCCAGCAGTTCTAGGGACAGGGAACAAGATACGCAGTATTTT.

This clonotype was seen repeatedly, ten times or more. This chain joins TRBV4-3 and TRBJ1-1; maybe TRBD1 (5 bases). The germline gives CDR1 LGHNA, CDR2 YSLEER. Trimming stripped 0 bases from V and 3 bases from J, with 11 bases between. The CDR3 loop spans 15 amino acids. The CDR3 bases are TGCGCCAGCAGCCAAGATACCAGGGAAGACACTGAAGCTTTCTTT. Translating it yields CASSQDTREDTEAFF.

This clonotype has ten or more counts. V usage is TRBV4-3 and J usage is TRBJ1-3, with TRBD1 matching over 9 bases. Trimming cost V 1 base and J 4 bases; bases outside gene matches: 2. The germline CDR1 and CDR2 sequences are LGHNA and YSLEER. The CDR3 is made up of 15 amino acids. In DNA form, the CDR3 reads TGCGCCAGCAGCCAAGGACAGGGGGTAGGAAACACCATATATTTT. Amino acids: CASSQGQGVGNTIYF.

This sequence joins TRBV7-2 and TRBJ1-1; D is unresolved. Germline assignment: CDR1 SGHTA and CDR2 FQGNSA. The V end was cut by 1 base, the J end by 0 bases, with 12 bases between. The CDR3 runs 16 residues. The CDR3 region has the DNA TGTGCCAGCAGCTTAGGGCCCCCAGTATTGAACACTGAAGCTTTCTTT. Translation: CASSLGPPVLNTEAFF.

The table lists this clonotype with many counts. The V gene is TRBV12-3 or TRBV12-4, the J gene TRBJ2-7, with TRBD1 matching over 8 bases. The CDR3 is 15 residues long. J gave up 6 bases and V 1 base, and 8 bases lay outside the gene matches. CDR3 sequence (DNA): TGTGCCAGCAGTTTAGGCACGAGGACAGGGTCCGAGCAGTACTTC. This codes for CASSLGTRTGSEQYF.

This clonotype was recorded a few times. The V gene is TRBV28, the J gene TRBJ1-5; 8 positions match TRBD1. V trimming: 6 bases; J trimming: 5 bases; junction bases outside the gene matches: 3. In germline, CDR1 is MDHEN, CDR2 SYDVKM. CDR3 length: 13 residues. CDR3 bases: TGTGCCAGCAGGCCGGACAGGGATCAGCCCCAGCATTTT. It is translated as CASRPDRDQPQHF.

The chain uses TRBV2 and TRBJ1-1; D is perhaps TRBD1 (5 bases). This CDR3 is built from 12 residues. V lost 11 bases to trimming and J lost 5 bases, with 15 bases between them. Germline V CDR1 and CDR2: SNHLY, FYNNEI. CDR3 sequence (DNA): TGTGCCGGGGCACCGGTACGAACTGAAGCTTTCTTT. This sequence encodes CAGAPVRTEAFF. The variable domain in full, completed from reference TRBV2 and TRBJ1-1, reads EPEVTQTPSHQVTQMGQEVILRCVPISNHLYFYWYRQILGQKVEFLVSFYNNEISEKSEIFDDQFSVERPDGSNFTLKIRSTKLEDSAMYFCAGAPVRTEAFFGQGTRLTVV.

This clonotype showed up just a few times. This sequence joins TRBV20-1 and TRBJ1-1, with D hard to call. The CDR3 length is 11 residues. CDR1 and CDR2 (germline): DFQATT, SNEGSKA (reference sequence). CDR3 loop: CSARTRTEAFF. CDR3 bases: TGCAGCGCACGTACCCGCACTGAAGCTTTCTTT.

This clonotype was picked up a small number of times. This chain connects TRBV29-1 to TRBJ2-3; D perhaps matches TRBD2 (7 bases). Per the germline V gene, CDR1 is SQVTM and CDR2 is ANQGSEA. The CDR3 spans 17 residues. V was trimmed by 0 bases and J by 0 bases, leaving 16 bases between them. CDR3 in DNA: TGCAGCGTTGAAGATGGGGGGGCTACGGCTAGCACAGATACGCAGTATTTT. Amino acids: CSVEDGGATASTDTQYF.

This clonotype was counted at least ten times. The chain joins TRBV20-1 to TRBJ1-3; TRBD1 might be the D (6 bases). Trimming took off 3 bases at V and 2 bases at J, with 8 bases between the two ends. The CDR3 is 13 amino acids. The germline V gene has CDR1 DFQATT and CDR2 SNEGSKA (reference sequence). The CDR3 DNA sequence: TGCAGTGCTAGTCCAGGGGCTGGAAACACCATATATTTT. It yields the protein CSASPGAGNTIYF.

This clonotype was recorded a few times. The chain is built from TRBV5-1 and TRBJ2-3, with D tentatively TRBD1 (6 bases). This CDR3 is 13 amino acids long. Trimming took 1 base from V and 10 from J, leaving 13 bases between them. CDR1 is SGHRS and CDR2 is YFSETQ in the germline V gene. This CDR3 is CASSLTDRFSQYF. CDR3 coding DNA: TGCGCCAGCAGCTTGACCGACAGGTTTTCGCAGTATTTT.

This clonotype was seen a few times. The chain has TRBV5-1 and TRBJ2-7; 7 bases are shared with TRBD1. The CDR3 extends over 12 amino acids. Germline CDR1 and CDR2: SGHRS and YFSETQ. Trimming cost V 2 bases and J 6 bases; bases outside gene matches: 2. The CDR3 DNA reads as TGCGCCAGCAGCTTTACAGGGGCCGAGCAGTACTTC. It specifies CASSFTGAEQYF.

This clonotype has more than one count but fewer than ten. The V call is TRBV6-4, the J call TRBJ1-6; D may be TRBD1 (6 bases). Germline V gives CDR1 MRHNA, CDR2 SNTAGT. V gave up 3 bases and J gave up 5 bases, with 8 bases separating them. This CDR3 spans 14 amino acids. The CDR3 is CASSEQGNNSPLHF. The DNA for the CDR3 is TGTGCCAGCAGTGAACAGGGAAATAATTCACCCCTCCACTTT.

This clonotype was observed a few times. The rearrangement joins TRBV5-4 to TRBJ2-7; D gene ambiguous. The CDR3 covers 14 residues. In germline, CDR1 is SGHNT, CDR2 YYREEE (reference sequence). The V end lost 1 base, the J end lost 0 bases, and 8 bases lay between the germline ends. As DNA, the CDR3 is TGTGCCAGCAGCTTGTACACCGGCTCCTACGAGCAGTACTTC. Translated: CASSLYTGSYEQYF.

This clonotype has a count of ten or more. The rearrangement uses TRBV12-5 and TRBJ2-1; 7 bases map to TRBD1. Germline loops: CDR1 LGHNT, CDR2 FRNRAP. This CDR3 is built from 12 residues. J gave up 16 bases and V 7 bases, and 13 bases lay outside the gene matches. The CDR3 bases are TGTGCTAGTGTCGAGGGACAGTCCAGGAATTTCTTC. It translates to CASVEGQSRNFF.

This clonotype was recorded many times. This rearrangement joins TRBV7-9 to TRBJ2-7; D ambiguous. CDR3 size: 13 residues. V was clipped by 1 base and J by 4 bases, with 8 bases between them. The germline V gene has CDR1 SEHNR and CDR2 FQNEAQ (reference sequence). Here the CDR3 DNA reads TGTGCCAGCAGCTTAGACCCTCCTTACGAGCAGTACTTC. It yields the protein CASSLDPPYEQYF.

V gene TRBV4-2 combines with J gene TRBJ2-6; TRBD2 agrees at 8 bases. The length of the CDR3 is 17 residues. V dropped 1 base and J dropped 4; count of bases not matched to a gene: 6. The germline gives CDR1 LGHNA, CDR2 YNFKEQ. DNA for the CDR3: TGTGCCAGCAGCCAAGTCGATAGCGGGGCCGGGGCCAACGTCCTGACTTTC. Translated, it gives CASSQVDSGAGANVLTF.

The chain couples TRBV12-3 or TRBV12-4 to TRBJ2-1, with D possibly being TRBD2 (6 bases). The CDR3 totals 13 residues. Deletions cut 7 bases from V and 7 bases from J, with 14 bases between. Here the CDR3 reads CASKLAGTNEQFF. The CDR3 region has the DNA TGTGCCAGCAAATTGGCGGGGACGAATGAGCAGTTCTTC.

The chain carries TRBV29-1 and TRBJ1-2; tentative D call: TRBD1 (5 bases). The germline V and J ends were trimmed by 4 bases and 6 bases, with 12 bases remaining between them. This CDR3 spans 12 amino acids. Germline assignment: CDR1 SQVTM and CDR2 ANQGSEA. The CDR3 reads CSVGRGVNGYTF. The CDR3 DNA reads as TGCAGCGTTGGGAGAGGGGTGAATGGCTACACCTTC. Full variable domain (remainder filled in from reference TRBV29-1 and TRBJ1-2): SAVISQKPSRDICQRGTSLTIQCQVDSQVTMMFWYRQQPGQSLTLIATANQGSEATYESGFVIDKFPISRPNLTFSTLTVSNMSPEDSSIYLCSVGRGVNGYTFGSGTRLTVV.

The chain recombines TRBV10-3 with TRBJ1-6; weak D call: TRBD1 (6 bases). Trimming stripped 4 bases from V and 0 bases from J, with 13 bases between. CDR3 length: 17 residues. The germline gives CDR1 ENHRY, CDR2 SYGVKD. The CDR3 DNA reads as TGTGCCATCAGTGGTAACAGGGAAAGCTCCTATAATTCACCCCTCCACTTT. This gives the protein CAISGNRESSYNSPLHF.

The rearrangement uses TRBV6-2 or TRBV6-3 and TRBJ1-2; 7 bases map to TRBD1. Trimming took 2 bases from V and 6 from J; bases not matched to a gene: 3. Germline CDR1 and CDR2: MNHEY and SVGEGT. This CDR3 has 13 amino acids. CDR3 in amino acids: CASSYRDSDGYTF. The CDR3, as DNA: TGTGCCAGCAGTTACCGGGACAGCGATGGCTACACCTTC.

This clonotype was found a few times. For the CDR3, the DNA is TGTGCCAGCAGACGACAGGGGGAGCGCGAGCAGTACTTC. Translating it yields CASRRQGEREQYF. The chain carries TRBV3-1 and TRBJ2-7, with 9 bases aligning to TRBD1. The germline CDR1 and CDR2 sequences are LGHDT and YNNKEL (reference sequence). V gave up 6 bases and J gave up 6 bases; unmatched junction bases: 6. The CDR3 consists of 13 residues.

The chain employs TRBV5-6 and TRBJ1-1; 10 bases match TRBD1. After removal of 4 bases from V and 0 bases from J, the junction contained 12 bases not matched to a gene. The germline V gene has CDR1 SGHDT and CDR2 YYEEEE. This CDR3 has 18 residues. CDR3 in amino acids: CASSHNDRGQVVNTEAFF. CDR3 DNA: TGTGCCAGCAGCCACAACGACAGGGGGCAGGTGGTGAACACTGAAGCTTTCTTT.

This clonotype was observed at least ten times. The V call is TRBV4-3, the J call TRBJ2-3, with 12 bases matching TRBD2. CDR1 is LGHNA and CDR2 is YSLEER in the germline V gene. The CDR3 has 18 residues. Germline trimming cut 1 base from V and 2 bases from J; bases unmatched to any gene: 7. CDR3 coding DNA: TGCGCCAGCAGCCAAGCCCTAGGACTAGCGGGGTACACAGATACGCAGTATTTT. It specifies CASSQALGLAGYTDTQYF.

The J gene is TRBJ1-3, the V gene TRBV20-1, with a weak D call TRBD1 (6 bases). Germline CDR1 reads DFQATT; CDR2 reads SNEGSKA (reference sequence). CDR3 length: 13 residues. V was pared by 2 bases and J by 2 bases, with 7 bases between. CDR3 protein: CSARSGAGNTIYF. The CDR3 DNA reads TGCAGTGCTAGATCAGGGGCTGGAAACACCATATATTTT.

This clonotype was counted many times. The chain combines TRBV14 with TRBJ1-4, with TRBD1 matching over 7 bases. The CDR3 contains 15 residues. The V segment lost 5 bases and the J segment 5 bases; nucleotides outside the gene matches: 8. Per germline, CDR1 SGHDN and CDR2 FVKESK. The CDR3 DNA follows: TGTGCCAGCAGCAACAACAGGGGCCTGAATGAAAAACTGTTTTTT. Residues: CASSNNRGLNEKLFF.

The table lists this clonotype with a few counts. The chain carries TRBV12-3 or TRBV12-4 and TRBJ1-5; 9 bases are shared with TRBD1. This CDR3 contains 14 residues. V shed 4 bases, J shed 7 bases, and the junction held 5 bases outside the gene matches. The CDR3 nucleotides read TGTGCCAGCAGTTCCGGGACAGGGAAACAGCCCCAGCATTTT. Encoded protein: CASSSGTGKQPQHF.

The V gene is TRBV5-4, the J gene TRBJ1-1; TRBD1 aligns across 8 bases. Losses at the gene ends were 5 bases for V and 5 bases for J; bases not matched to a gene: 5. The CDR3 runs to 13 residues. Per the germline V gene, CDR1 is SGHNT and CDR2 is YYREEE (reference sequence). The CDR3 nucleotides read TGTGCCAGCAGGTCAGGGGGCGAAACTGAAGCTTTCTTT. This codes for CASRSGGETEAFF.